This T cell receptor beta chain was obtained from a study of immune evolution from preneoplasia to lung adenocarcinoma. This clone occurred once. The CDR3 has 12 residues. With 5 bases removed from V and 7 bases from J, the gap between germline ends came to 9 bases. Germline CDR1 reads LNHDA; CDR2 reads SQIVND (reference sequence). Libraries were prepared by immunoSEQ multiplex PCR; TCRdb keeps only in-frame clonotypes and omits some of them. The sample gives some 9,000 clones, 80% to 85% of which show up once; about 8.3% is in the top ten. Material for sequencing was FFPE minimally invasive lung adenocarcinoma tissue. The chain recombines TRBV19 with TRBJ2-1; no firm D call. The source is a donor aged 70 or over with lung adenocarcinoma. The CDR3 DNA is TGTGCCAGTAGTTCGAGTTGGAATGAGCAGTTCTTC. Translating it yields CASSSSWNEQFF.